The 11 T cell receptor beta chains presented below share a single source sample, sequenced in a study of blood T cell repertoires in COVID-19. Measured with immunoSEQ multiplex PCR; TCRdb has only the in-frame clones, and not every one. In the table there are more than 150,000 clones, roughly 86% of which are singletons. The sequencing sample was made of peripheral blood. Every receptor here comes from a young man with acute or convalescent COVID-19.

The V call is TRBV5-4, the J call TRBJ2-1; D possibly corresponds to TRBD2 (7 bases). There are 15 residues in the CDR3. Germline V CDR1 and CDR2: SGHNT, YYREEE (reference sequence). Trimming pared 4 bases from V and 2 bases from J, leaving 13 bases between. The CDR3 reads CASSGGGGTYNEQFF. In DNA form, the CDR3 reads TGTGCCAGCAGCGGGGGCGGGGGCACCTACAATGAGCAGTTCTTC.

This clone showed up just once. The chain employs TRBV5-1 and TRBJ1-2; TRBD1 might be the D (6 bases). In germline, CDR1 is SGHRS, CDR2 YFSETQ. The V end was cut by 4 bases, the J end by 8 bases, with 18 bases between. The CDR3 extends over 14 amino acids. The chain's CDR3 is CASSLWTESLGYTF. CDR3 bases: TGCGCCAGCAGCCTCTGGACAGAATCCCTAGGCTACACCTTC.

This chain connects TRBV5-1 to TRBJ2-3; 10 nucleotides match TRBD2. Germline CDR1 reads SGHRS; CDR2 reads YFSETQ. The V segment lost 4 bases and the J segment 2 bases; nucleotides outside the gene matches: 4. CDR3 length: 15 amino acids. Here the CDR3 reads CASSLSGGATDTQYF. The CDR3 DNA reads TGCGCCAGCAGCCTGAGCGGGGGGGCCACAGATACGCAGTATTTT.

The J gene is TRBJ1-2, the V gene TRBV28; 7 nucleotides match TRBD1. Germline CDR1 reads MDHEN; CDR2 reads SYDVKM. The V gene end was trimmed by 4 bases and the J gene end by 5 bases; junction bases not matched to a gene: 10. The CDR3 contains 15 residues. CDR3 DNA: TGTGCCAGCAGTTCTCATACCGACAGGGAATATGGCTACACCTTC. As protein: CASSSHTDREYGYTF.

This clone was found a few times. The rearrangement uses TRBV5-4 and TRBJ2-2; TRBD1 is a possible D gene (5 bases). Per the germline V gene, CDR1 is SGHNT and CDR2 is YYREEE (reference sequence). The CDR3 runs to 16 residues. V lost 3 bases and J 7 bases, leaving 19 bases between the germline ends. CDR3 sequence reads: CASSSSRTDTGGELFF. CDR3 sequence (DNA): TGTGCCAGCAGCTCCAGCCGGACGGACACGGGCGGGGAGCTGTTTTTT.

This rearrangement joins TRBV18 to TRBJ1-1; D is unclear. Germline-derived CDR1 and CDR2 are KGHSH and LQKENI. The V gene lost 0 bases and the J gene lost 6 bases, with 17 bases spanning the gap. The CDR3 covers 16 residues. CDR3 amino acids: CASSPPWASGKPEAFF. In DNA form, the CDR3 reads TGTGCCAGCTCACCACCGTGGGCGTCGGGGAAACCTGAAGCTTTCTTT.

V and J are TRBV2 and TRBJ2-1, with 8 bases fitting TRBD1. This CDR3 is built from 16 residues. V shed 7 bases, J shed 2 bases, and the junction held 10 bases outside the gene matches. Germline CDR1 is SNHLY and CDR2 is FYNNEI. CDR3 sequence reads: CASIDPTGATYNEQFF. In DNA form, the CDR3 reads TGTGCCAGCATCGACCCGACAGGGGCAACCTACAATGAGCAGTTCTTC.

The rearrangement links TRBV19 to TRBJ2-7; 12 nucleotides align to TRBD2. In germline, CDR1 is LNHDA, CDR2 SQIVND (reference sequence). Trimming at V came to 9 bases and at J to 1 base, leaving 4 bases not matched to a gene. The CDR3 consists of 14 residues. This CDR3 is CASQGLAGSYEQYF. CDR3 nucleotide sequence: TGTGCCAGCCAAGGACTAGCGGGGTCCTACGAGCAGTACTTC.

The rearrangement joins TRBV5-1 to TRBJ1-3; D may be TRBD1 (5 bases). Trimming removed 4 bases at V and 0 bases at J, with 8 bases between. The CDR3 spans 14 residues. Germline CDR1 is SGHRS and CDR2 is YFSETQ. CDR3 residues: CASSRDSSGNTIYF. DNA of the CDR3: TGCGCCAGCAGCAGAGACAGCTCTGGAAACACCATATATTTT.

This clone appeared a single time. The CDR3 region is CSVEGQNPAGEQYF. The CDR3 DNA is TGCAGCGTTGAGGGGCAGAACCCCGCAGGCGAGCAGTACTTC. V is TRBV29-1 and J is TRBJ2-7, with D possibly matching TRBD1 (5 bases). V gave up 3 bases and J gave up 6 bases, with 18 bases separating them. This CDR3 region has 14 residues. From germline, CDR1 is SQVTM and CDR2 ANQGSEA.

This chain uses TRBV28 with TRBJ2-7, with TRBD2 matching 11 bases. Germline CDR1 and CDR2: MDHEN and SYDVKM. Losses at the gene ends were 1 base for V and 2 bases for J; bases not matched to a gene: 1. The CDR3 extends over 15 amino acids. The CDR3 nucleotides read TGTGCCAGCAGTTTATCGACTAGCGGGACCTACGAGCAGTACGTC. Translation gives CASSLSTSGTYEQYV.